The text below deals with one T cell receptor (beta chain). The data were taken from a study of CD8+ T cells in alopecia areata. Germline CDR1 is MNHNY and CDR2 is SVGAGI (reference sequence). This CDR3 is built from 12 residues. The V gene lost 6 bases and the J gene lost 5 bases, with 10 bases spanning the gap. cDNA serving as the sequencing template came from extracted, reverse transcribed RNA. Measured with immunoSEQ multiplex PCR; TCRdb has only the in-frame clones, and not every one. The table has 150,000 or so clones, around 86% seen once; the top ten hold over 13%. This TCR came from a human donor with alopecia areata. This rearrangement joins TRBV6-6 to TRBJ1-1, with TRBD1 as a possible D gene (5 bases). The input for sequencing was CD8+ T cells sorted from blood, taken at week 0. CDR3 nucleotide sequence: TGTGCCAGCAGGTGGGGGGATACTGAAGCTTTCTTT. Translation: CASRWGDTEAFF.